One sample yielded the 22 T cell receptor beta chains listed below, sequenced in a study of T cell responses to AZD1222 COVID-19 vaccine. Libraries were prepared by immunoSEQ multiplex PCR; TCRdb keeps only in-frame clonotypes and omits some of them. The sample has fewer than 95,000 clones, about 89% seen once. The sample here was peripheral blood, taken 28 days after the second AZD1222 dose. Receptors were obtained from an adult who received the AZD1222 COVID-19 vaccine.

The chain combines TRBV18 with TRBJ1-6, with 7 bases identical to TRBD1. This CDR3 spans 13 amino acids. V was clipped by 3 bases and J by 8 bases; unmatched bases: 1. The germline V gene encodes CDR1 KGHSH and CDR2 LQKENI. CDR3 in amino acids: CASSPTGDSPLHF. CDR3 sequence (DNA): TGTGCCAGCTCACCCACAGGGGATTCACCCCTCCACTTT.

The chain combines TRBV6-5 with TRBJ2-1; possibly TRBD2 for D (6 bases). Between the trimmed V and J ends, which lost 11 bases and 9 bases, there was a span of 23 bases. CDR1 is MNHEY and CDR2 is SVGAGI in the germline V gene. This CDR3 has 14 residues. CDR3 sequence reads: CAASGDSLTGEQFF. DNA for the CDR3: TGTGCCGCCTCGGGGGACTCCCTTACGGGTGAGCAGTTCTTC.

V gene TRBV7-8 combines with J gene TRBJ1-2; D remains ambiguous. From germline, CDR1 is SGHVS and CDR2 FQNEAQ. The V end lost 1 base, the J end lost 3 bases, and 6 bases lay between the germline ends. CDR3 length: 13 residues. This CDR3 is CASSLGEDYGYTF. For the CDR3, the DNA is TGTGCCAGCAGCTTAGGGGAGGACTATGGCTACACCTTC.

The chain recombines TRBV7-2 with TRBJ1-5; D gene ambiguous. The CDR3 has 13 residues. With 4 bases removed from V and 9 bases from J, the gap between germline ends came to 13 bases. CDR1 is SGHTA and CDR2 is FQGNSA in the germline V gene. CDR3 loop: CASSYHLPTPQHF. CDR3 DNA sequence: TGTGCCAGCAGCTACCACCTTCCTACGCCCCAGCATTTT.

The gene calls are TRBV5-1 and TRBJ1-1; D call uncertain. V was shortened by 0 bases and J by 1 base, with 7 bases between the two germline ends. There are 14 residues in the CDR3. In germline, CDR1 is SGHRS, CDR2 YFSETQ. CDR3 in DNA: TGCGCCAGCAGCTTGGGACACCAGAACACTGAAGCTTTCTTT. As protein: CASSLGHQNTEAFF.

The chain combines TRBV7-9 with TRBJ2-7, with D possibly called TRBD1 or TRBD2 (7 bases each). With 3 bases removed from V and 0 bases from J, the gap between germline ends came to 9 bases. CDR1 and CDR2 (germline): SEHNR, FQNEAQ (reference sequence). The CDR3 extends over 14 amino acids. The CDR3 here is CASSFRGGSYEQYF. CDR3 bases: TGTGCCAGCAGCTTCAGGGGGGGCTCCTACGAGCAGTACTTC.

This chain links TRBV18 with TRBJ1-1; TRBD1 matches at 10 bases. This CDR3 has 13 amino acids. Trimming cost V 3 bases and J 6 bases; bases outside gene matches: 1. CDR1 and CDR2 (germline): KGHSH, LQKENI. The CDR3 reads CASSPGQGAEAFF. CDR3 nucleotide sequence: TGTGCCAGCTCACCTGGACAGGGGGCTGAAGCTTTCTTT.

This chain connects TRBV15 to TRBJ1-2, with 8 positions matching TRBD1. The CDR3 runs 17 residues. V shed 1 base, J shed 3 bases, and the junction held 10 bases outside the gene matches. Germline-derived CDR1 and CDR2 are LNHNV and YYDKDF (reference sequence). The CDR3 DNA reads TGTGCCACCAGCAGAGCGATCTTGAACAGGGGGGACTATGGCTACACCTTC. Translated: CATSRAILNRGDYGYTF.

The V gene is TRBV3-1 (or the pseudogene TRBV3-2), the J gene TRBJ1-3, with D uncertain. Germline CDR1 is LGHDT and CDR2 is YNNKEL (reference sequence). This CDR3 spans 15 amino acids. V shed 0 bases and J shed 4 bases, with 10 bases lying between them. The CDR3 DNA sequence: TGTGCCAGCAGCCAAGAGCCTCATGGGGGAAACACCATATATTTT. The encoded protein is CASSQEPHGGNTIYF.

This sequence joins TRBV14 and TRBJ1-4; the D is unclear. CDR1 is SGHDN and CDR2 is FVKESK in the germline V gene. The CDR3 loop spans 16 amino acids. Trimming shortened V by 0 bases and J by 10 bases, and 18 bases separated the two germline ends. The CDR3 sequence is CASSQDGSPLFGKLFF. CDR3 in DNA: TGTGCCAGCAGCCAAGATGGGAGTCCGCTATTTGGAAAACTGTTTTTT.

The chain carries TRBV9 and TRBJ2-1; 9 nucleotides agree with TRBD2. Germline CDR1 is SGDLS and CDR2 is YYNGEE. The CDR3 extends over 16 amino acids. V lost 1 base, J lost 5 bases, and 7 bases stayed unmatched. The CDR3 here is CASSVRIERGDNEQFF. In DNA, the CDR3 is TGTGCCAGCAGCGTAAGGATCGAGCGGGGGGACAATGAGCAGTTCTTC.

V is TRBV4-1 and J is TRBJ1-5; the D gene is possibly TRBD1 (6 bases). This CDR3 is built from 17 residues. Germline assignment: CDR1 MGHRA and CDR2 YSYEKL. V was pared by 0 bases and J by 4 bases, with 16 bases between. The DNA for the CDR3 is TGCGCCAGCAGCCAAGATCAAGGTCAGGGGTTAAATCAGCCCCAGCATTTT. Its translation is CASSQDQGQGLNQPQHF.

This clone has just a few counts. For the CDR3, the DNA is TGTGCCAGCAGCCTACTCAGCAGGACTGGAAACACCATATATTTT. Its protein is CASSLLSRTGNTIYF. The rearrangement uses TRBV14 and TRBJ1-3, with unresolved D. CDR1 is SGHDN, CDR2 FVKESK, per germline. The CDR3 runs to 15 residues. Between the trimmed V and J ends, which lost 4 bases and 2 bases, there was a span of 12 bases.

This clone was seen a few times. The chain recombines TRBV5-6 with TRBJ1-1, with D perhaps matching TRBD1 (6 bases). The CDR3 contains 16 residues. The germline gives CDR1 SGHDT, CDR2 YYEEEE. The ends were cut back, 4 bases at V and 0 bases at J, with 16 bases in the middle. CDR3 DNA sequence: TGTGCCAGCAGCACGGACAGTAACAGCCTGAACACTGAAGCTTTCTTT. As protein: CASSTDSNSLNTEAFF. Full variable domain (outside the CDR3, taken from reference TRBV5-6 and TRBJ1-1): DAGVTQSPTHLIKTRGQQVTLRCSPKSGHDTVSWYQQALGQGPQFIFQYYEEEERQRGNFPDRFSGHQFPNYSSELNVNALLLGDSALYLCASSTDSNSLNTEAFFGQGTRLTVV.

This chain connects TRBV7-6 to TRBJ1-1; 7 bases are shared with TRBD1. Germline values: CDR1 SGHVS, CDR2 FNYEAQ. The CDR3 consists of 13 residues. V lost 5 bases to trimming and J lost 6 bases; unmatched junction nucleotides: 6. The CDR3 DNA reads TGTGCCAGCAGCACCCGACAGGGCTCTGAAGCTTTCTTT. This sequence encodes CASSTRQGSEAFF.

This sequence joins TRBV11-2 and TRBJ2-2, with TRBD2 as a possible D gene (6 bases). Germline lookup yields CDR1 SGHAT and CDR2 FQNNGV. The CDR3 runs 16 residues. Trimming cost V 3 bases and J 8 bases, with 19 bases left between them. The CDR3 here is CASSLIRGRISGELFF. The CDR3 DNA reads TGTGCCAGCAGCTTGATCCGAGGGAGGATATCGGGGGAGCTGTTTTTT.

The V and J genes are TRBV6-4 and TRBJ1-5; maybe TRBD1 (5 bases). With 4 bases removed from V and 3 bases from J, the gap between germline ends came to 7 bases. The CDR3 length is 13 residues. Germline CDR1 MRHNA, CDR2 SNTAGT. The CDR3 nucleotides read TGTGCCAGCAGTGCCAGGGCCAATCAGCCCCAGCATTTT. It encodes CASSARANQPQHF.

The chain carries TRBV5-6 and TRBJ1-5; maybe TRBD1 (5 bases). The CDR3 consists of 16 residues. Per germline, CDR1 SGHDT and CDR2 YYEEEE. V was cut by 4 bases and J by 2 bases, with 16 bases left in between. The CDR3 sequence: CASSGSTAAGNQPQHF. The CDR3 coding sequence is TGTGCCAGCAGCGGCTCGACAGCAGCGGGCAATCAGCCCCAGCATTTT.

This chain links TRBV4-2 with TRBJ2-5; D might be TRBD2 (6 bases). The CDR3 is 15 amino acids. Germline V gene sequence: CDR1 LGHNA, CDR2 YNFKEQ. The ends were cut back, 1 base at V and 5 bases at J, with 14 bases in the middle. CDR3 nucleotide sequence: TGTGCCAGCAGCCAAGGACTGCGGGGCTTGGAGACCCAGTACTTC. Translating it yields CASSQGLRGLETQYF.

The chain combines TRBV29-1 with TRBJ2-7; D is uncertain. CDR3 length: 12 amino acids. Germline assignment: CDR1 SQVTM and CDR2 ANQGSEA. V lost 6 bases and J 4 bases, leaving 13 bases between the germline ends. As DNA, the CDR3 is TGCAGCGTGCGGACGGCTGGGTACGAGCAGTACTTC. This encodes CSVRTAGYEQYF.

J is TRBJ1-3 and V is TRBV19, with D uncertain. Trimming cost V 8 bases and J 2 bases, with 19 bases left between them. Germline CDR1 and CDR2: LNHDA and SQIVND (reference sequence). CDR3 length: 16 amino acids. The CDR3: CASGDRSVDAGNTIYF. The CDR3 coding sequence is TGTGCCAGTGGGGATAGGTCGGTAGATGCTGGAAACACCATATATTTT.

The rearrangement uses TRBV7-9 and TRBJ2-3, with a tentative D call TRBD2 (5 bases). The germline V gene encodes CDR1 SEHNR and CDR2 FQNEAQ (reference sequence). CDR3 length: 14 amino acids. Trimming shortened V by 8 bases and J by 5 bases, and 17 bases separated the two germline ends. CDR3 coding DNA: TGTGCCAGCGTATTGCGGGCTCGCGGAGATACGCAGTATTTT. It specifies CASVLRARGDTQYF.